This T cell receptor (beta chain) was identified during a study of blood T cell repertoires in COVID-19. Background on the study: Whether acute or convalescent, the COVID-19 samples came from the United States, Italy and Spain.

Only a few counts were recorded for this clone. Germline-derived CDR1 and CDR2 are LNHDA and SQIVND (reference sequence). Trimming cost V 3 bases and J 2 bases; bases outside gene matches: 12. The CDR3 loop spans 17 amino acids. This table comes from immunoSEQ multiplex PCR, and its TCRdb copy is limited to in-frame clones, with some not included. The data hold hundreds of thousands of clones, with more than 70% observed a single time. Specimen: PBMCs or T cells enriched from blood (not recorded which). The chain joins TRBV19 to TRBJ2-7; TRBD1 aligns across 8 bases. This clonotype was sampled from a woman aged 60-75 years in a cohort exposed to, infected with or recovered from COVID-19 (not recorded which). In nucleotides, the CDR3 is TGTGCCAGTAGTATCGGGGTCCCCGAGACAGGGGCCTACGAGCAGTACTTC. This sequence encodes CASSIGVPETGAYEQYF.